The clone carrying this T cell receptor beta chain was counted between two and nine times. The PCR employed 60 Vbeta primers together with 13 Jbeta primers. Profiling relied on immunoSEQ multiplex PCR, and the TCRdb table lists in-frame clones only, not all of them. This sample has about 110,000 clones, with almost 70% found just once. The data were taken from a study of cytomegalovirus exposure and HLA in healthy donors. CDR3 length equals 15 residues. Trimming stripped 5 bases from V and 5 bases from J, with 17 bases between. Germline V gene lookup returns CDR1 SEHNR and CDR2 FQNEAQ (reference sequence).

The TCR comes from a man under 40 in good health and CMV-seropositive. The sequenced sample was PBMCs. The J gene is TRBJ2-3, the V gene TRBV7-9, with D hard to call. The CDR3 loop reads CASSPPFRSGDTQYF. In DNA form, the CDR3 reads TGTGCCAGCAGCCCCCCCTTCCGTTCGGGAGATACGCAGTATTTT. Full variable domain (outside the CDR3, taken from reference TRBV7-9 and TRBJ2-3): DTGVSQNPRHKITKRGQNVTFRCDPISEHNRLYWYRQTLGQGPEFLTYFQNEAQLEKSRLLSDRFSAERPKGSFSTLEIQRTEQGDSAMYLCASSPPFRSGDTQYFGPGTRLTVL.